The 26 T cell receptor beta chains below all came from one sample that was sequenced in a study of T cell responses to AZD1222 COVID-19 vaccine. Profiling relied on immunoSEQ multiplex PCR, and the TCRdb table lists in-frame clones only, not all of them. The profile shows approximately 130,000 clones, roughly 90% of them singletons. The input for sequencing was peripheral blood, taken on day 0 of AZD1222 vaccination. These receptors were obtained from an adult in good health.

In DNA form, the CDR3 reads TGTGCCAGCTCACGGGACAAGGGATTCTACGAGCAGTACTTC. As protein: CASSRDKGFYEQYF. The chain uses TRBV18 and TRBJ2-7; D is possibly TRBD1 (6 bases). Trimming removed 4 bases at V and 3 bases at J, with 13 bases between. The CDR3 extends over 14 amino acids. The germline gives CDR1 KGHSH, CDR2 LQKENI. Drawing the rest from reference TRBV18 and TRBJ2-7, the complete variable domain is NAGVMQNPRHLVRRRGQEARLRCSPMKGHSHVYWYRQLPEEGLKFMVYLQKENIIDESGMPKERFSAEFPKEGPSILRIQQVVRGDSAAYFCASSRDKGFYEQYFGPGTRLTVT.

The CDR3 nucleotides read TGTGCCAGCAGCTTAGGGAGGGGGGCTAGCGGGAGCCATGAGCAGTTCTTC. Encoded protein: CASSLGRGASGSHEQFF. The rearrangement uses TRBV28 and TRBJ2-1; 10 bases are a match to TRBD2. The CDR3 runs to 17 residues. Germline trimming cut 6 bases from V and 8 bases from J; bases unmatched to any gene: 16. CDR1 and CDR2 from the germline V gene are MDHEN and SYDVKM.

This rearrangement joins TRBV5-6 to TRBJ1-2, with D possibly TRBD1 on 5 matching bases. The germline V and J ends were trimmed by 2 bases and 3 bases, with 14 bases remaining between them. Germline V CDR1 and CDR2: SGHDT, YYEEEE. The CDR3 contains 15 residues. CDR3 sequence reads: CASSFRRGIDYGYTF. CDR3 in DNA: TGTGCCAGCAGCTTTCGGAGGGGTATAGACTATGGCTACACCTTC.

The V and J genes are TRBV7-3 and TRBJ2-1, with D unresolved. The germline CDR1 and CDR2 sequences are SGHTA and FQGTGA. V was clipped by 2 bases and J by 7 bases, with 9 bases between them. The CDR3 spans 13 residues. The DNA for the CDR3 is TGTGCCAGCAGCTTAGCCCCGGCGAATGAGCAGTTCTTC. The encoded protein is CASSLAPANEQFF.

This clone is labeled medium-sized. The chain recombines TRBV6-4 with TRBJ2-2, with 8 bases matching TRBD2. The CDR3 has 13 residues. The trim removed 4 bases at V and 5 bases at J, leaving 0 bases unmatched. Germline V gene lookup returns CDR1 MRHNA and CDR2 SNTAGT. Here the CDR3 reads CASSAGGTGELFF. The CDR3 DNA follows: TGTGCCAGCAGTGCGGGAGGGACCGGGGAGCTGTTTTTT.

J is TRBJ1-4 and V is TRBV5-1; D is unresolved. Germline loops: CDR1 SGHRS, CDR2 YFSETQ. The CDR3 covers 14 residues. Trimming took off 4 bases at V and 0 bases at J, with 7 bases between the two ends. The CDR3 is CASSLIPTNEKLFF. The CDR3 coding sequence is TGCGCCAGCAGCCTGATTCCAACTAATGAAAAACTGTTTTTT.

V is TRBV2 and J is TRBJ1-3; no clear D gene. Germline V lookup: CDR1 SNHLY, CDR2 FYNNEI. This CDR3 comprises 16 residues. Trimming took off 4 bases at V and 1 base at J, with 14 bases between the two ends. In DNA, the CDR3 is TGTGCCAGCAGTGGTGTCATGGGCCAATCTGGAAACACCATATATTTT. This gives the protein CASSGVMGQSGNTIYF.

CDR3 DNA sequence: TGTGCCAGCAGACCAATGGCGCTAATCTACACCTTC. This sequence encodes CASRPMALIYTF. The chain recombines TRBV7-9 with TRBJ1-2; D not certain. CDR1 and CDR2 from the germline V gene are SEHNR and FQNEAQ (reference sequence). V lost 6 bases, J lost 10 bases, and 15 bases lay in between. The CDR3 consists of 12 residues.

This clone has a handful of counts. The V and J genes are TRBV27 and TRBJ2-7, with D possibly being TRBD1 (5 bases). The length of the CDR3 is 12 residues. Trimming removed 5 bases from V and 3 bases from J, with 8 bases in between. Germline V lookup: CDR1 MNHEY, CDR2 SMNVEV (reference sequence). CDR3 sequence reads: CASSHQGYEQYF. The CDR3 nucleotides are TGTGCCAGCAGTCATCAGGGCTACGAGCAGTACTTC.

The J gene is TRBJ2-1, the V gene TRBV11-3, with D maybe TRBD2 (6 bases). Trimming removed 5 bases at V and 6 bases at J, with 29 bases between. This CDR3 spans 19 amino acids. Germline V gene sequence: CDR1 SGHNT, CDR2 YENEEA. CDR3 in amino acids: CASSPGTAVLGIRSNEQFF. CDR3 DNA: TGTGCCAGCAGCCCCGGGACTGCGGTATTGGGGATCAGAAGCAATGAGCAGTTCTTC.

The V gene is TRBV4-1, the J gene TRBJ1-6, with 9 bases lining up with TRBD1. Germline trimming cut 4 bases from V and 6 bases from J; bases unmatched to any gene: 7. Germline lookup yields CDR1 MGHRA and CDR2 YSYEKL. CDR3 length: 16 residues. CDR3 DNA sequence: TGCGCCAGCAGCCCCAAACCGGGACAGGGTAATTCACCCCTCCACTTT. It encodes CASSPKPGQGNSPLHF.

The rearrangement links TRBV7-9 to TRBJ2-1, with D perhaps matching TRBD1 or TRBD2 (7 bases each). Germline V gene data show CDR1 as SEHNR and CDR2 as FQNEAQ (reference sequence). Trimming removed 2 bases from V and 2 bases from J, with 13 bases in between. The CDR3 totals 16 residues. In DNA, the CDR3 is TGTGCCAGCAGCTTAAGCGGGACAGAACCCTACAATGAGCAGTTCTTC. This translates into CASSLSGTEPYNEQFF.

This rearrangement joins TRBV30 to TRBJ2-2; 7 bases are shared with TRBD1. The CDR3 sequence is 19 residues long. Germline V CDR1 and CDR2: GTSNPN, SVGIG (reference sequence). With 1 base clipped from V and 3 bases from J, the junction kept 17 bases outside the gene matches. CDR3 in amino acids: CAWSGTPLKDRVYTGELFF. CDR3 bases: TGTGCCTGGAGTGGGACACCCCTAAAAGACAGGGTATACACCGGGGAGCTGTTTTTT.

The genes are TRBV11-1 and TRBJ2-7; TRBD1 matches 7 bases. V gave up 2 bases and J gave up 0 bases; unmatched junction bases: 7. This CDR3 has 16 amino acids. In germline, CDR1 is SGHAT, CDR2 FQDESV (reference sequence). The CDR3 spells CASSLQTGTASYEQYF. Here the CDR3 DNA reads TGTGCCAGCAGCTTACAGACCGGGACAGCCTCCTACGAGCAGTACTTC.

This chain joins TRBV24-1 and TRBJ2-3, with 12 bases that match TRBD2. This CDR3 is built from 19 residues. CDR1 and CDR2 (germline): KGHDR, SFDVKD. V was pared by 4 bases and J by 3 bases, with 13 bases of the junction left unmatched. The CDR3 sequence: CATSDLSRLAGALTDTQYF. The CDR3 bases are TGTGCCACCAGTGACCTTAGTCGACTAGCGGGGGCTCTAACAGATACGCAGTATTTT.

The chain is built from TRBV29-1 and TRBJ2-2; D may be TRBD1 (5 bases). This CDR3 region has 16 residues. V lost 6 bases and J 0 bases, leaving 17 bases between the germline ends. Germline V gene sequence: CDR1 SQVTM, CDR2 ANQGSEA. DNA of the CDR3: TGCAGCGTCCTGCCCGAAACAGGTTCGAACACCGGGGAGCTGTTTTTT. This gives the protein CSVLPETGSNTGELFF.

CDR3 nucleotides: TGTGCCAGCAGACCCGGCAATCAGCCCCAGCATTTT. As protein: CASRPGNQPQHF. V and J are TRBV27 and TRBJ1-5; D unresolved. Trimming pared 6 bases from V and 2 bases from J, leaving 5 bases between. Germline CDR1 reads MNHEY; CDR2 reads SMNVEV (reference sequence). CDR3 length equals 12 residues.

The rearrangement links TRBV10-1 to TRBJ1-5; no reliable D call. This CDR3 has 13 amino acids. CDR1 and CDR2 (germline): WNHNN, SYGVQD (reference sequence). Trimming cost V 5 bases and J 2 bases, with 7 bases left between them. As DNA, the CDR3 is TGCGCCAGCAGTTGGGAAGGCAATCAGCCCCAGCATTTT. The encoded protein is CASSWEGNQPQHF.

The rearrangement joins TRBV21-1 to TRBJ2-4; the D call TRBD1 from the table was never checked on the DNA. TRBV21-1 is an annotated pseudogene. The CDR3 has 19 residues. The CDR3 coding sequence is TGTGCCAGCTCCAGGGGGAAACAGGCGGCGGAATGCGGCAAAAACATTCAGTACTTC. This encodes CASSRGKQAAECGKNIQYF.

The chain recombines TRBV11-1 with TRBJ1-6; no clear D gene. Trimming left V 3 bases short and J 6 bases short, with 12 bases between. Germline V CDR1 and CDR2: SGHAT, FQDESV (reference sequence). This CDR3 region has 15 residues. CDR3 sequence reads: CASSFSAQSNSPLHF. CDR3 bases: TGTGCCAGCAGCTTCTCTGCACAGAGTAATTCACCCCTCCACTTT.

The chain joins TRBV19 to TRBJ2-6; TRBD1 matches at 7 bases. From germline, CDR1 is LNHDA and CDR2 SQIVND (reference sequence). V shed 5 bases, J shed 2 bases, and the junction held 3 bases outside the gene matches. The CDR3 spans 15 residues. CDR3 sequence (DNA): TGTGCCAGTAGTTCAACAGGGGCTGGGGCCAACGTCCTGACTTTC. Amino acid sequence: CASSSTGAGANVLTF.

This chain uses TRBV30 with TRBJ2-7; possibly TRBD1 for D (7 bases). The CDR3 has 15 amino acids. Per the germline V gene, CDR1 is GTSNPN and CDR2 is SVGIG (reference sequence). The V and J ends lost 0 bases and 3 bases respectively, with 15 bases between them. CDR3 bases: TGTGCCTGGAGTGTTGGCGGGGCAGGGGGCTACGAGCAGTACTTC. It codes for CAWSVGGAGGYEQYF.

This clone was recorded only once. The chain links TRBV28 to TRBJ1-2; 8 bases fit TRBD1. CDR1 MDHEN and CDR2 SYDVKM come from the germline V gene. The CDR3 runs 14 residues. With V trimmed by 6 bases and J by 8 bases, 11 bases remained unmatched. CDR3 sequence reads: CASRPDRAVFGYTF. The CDR3, as DNA: TGTGCCAGCAGGCCGGACAGGGCGGTTTTCGGCTACACCTTC.

The CDR3 here is CASSQVAGPTGELFF. The CDR3 nucleotides read TGTGCCAGCAGCCAAGTGGCAGGGCCCACCGGGGAGCTGTTTTTT. This chain joins TRBV14 and TRBJ2-2; perhaps TRBD1 as D (5 bases). Trimming stripped 1 base from V and 4 bases from J, with 10 bases between. The CDR3 is made up of 15 amino acids. Germline V lookup: CDR1 SGHDN, CDR2 FVKESK.

The chain joins TRBV30 to TRBJ2-7; the D gene is possibly TRBD1 (5 bases). The germline CDR1 and CDR2 sequences are GTSNPN and SVGIG (reference sequence). V dropped 3 bases and J dropped 0 bases, with 9 bases sitting between them. This CDR3 contains 13 residues. In DNA, the CDR3 is TGTGCCTGGAGAGGGGTCTCCTCCTACGAGCAGTACTTC. Translation: CAWRGVSSYEQYF.

V gene TRBV5-1 combines with J gene TRBJ2-2, with D tentatively TRBD1 (6 bases). Deletions cut 4 bases from V and 2 bases from J, with 9 bases between. The CDR3 spans 14 residues. Germline CDR1 is SGHRS and CDR2 is YFSETQ. The CDR3, as DNA: TGCGCCAGCAGCCCGGACAGCAACACCGGGGAGCTGTTTTTT. Residues: CASSPDSNTGELFF.